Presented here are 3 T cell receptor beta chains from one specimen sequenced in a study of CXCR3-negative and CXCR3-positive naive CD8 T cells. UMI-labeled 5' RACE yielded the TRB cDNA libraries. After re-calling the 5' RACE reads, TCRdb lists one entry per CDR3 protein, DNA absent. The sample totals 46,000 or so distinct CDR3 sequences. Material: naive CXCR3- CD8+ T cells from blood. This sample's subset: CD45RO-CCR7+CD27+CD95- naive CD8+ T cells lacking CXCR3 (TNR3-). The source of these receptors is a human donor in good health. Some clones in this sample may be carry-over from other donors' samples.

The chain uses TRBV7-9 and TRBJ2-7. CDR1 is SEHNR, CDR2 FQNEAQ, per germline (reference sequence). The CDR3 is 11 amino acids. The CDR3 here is CASSDNLGAYF.

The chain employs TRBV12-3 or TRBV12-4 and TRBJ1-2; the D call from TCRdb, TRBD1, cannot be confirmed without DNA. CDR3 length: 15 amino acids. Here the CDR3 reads CASSLSGQGNYGYTF.

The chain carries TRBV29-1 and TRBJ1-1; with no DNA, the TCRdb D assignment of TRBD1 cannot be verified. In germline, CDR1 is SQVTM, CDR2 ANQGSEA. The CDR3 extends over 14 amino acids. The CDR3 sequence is CSAPGDRGYTEAFF.